This TCR beta chain appears in the sequencing data of a study of monozygotic twins with cystic fibrosis. The assay was immunoSEQ multiplex PCR, and TCRdb's table has in-frame clones only and misses some. The table includes 15,000 or so clones, about 98% detected once. Sequences were obtained from blood. This clonotype originated in a girl aged 2-10 years with cystic fibrosis.

For the CDR3, the DNA is TGTGCCAGCAGCCCGGGACCGAACTCCTACGAGCAGTACTTC. Protein: CASSPGPNSYEQYF. V usage is TRBV7-3 and J usage is TRBJ2-7; D may match TRBD1 or TRBD2 (5 bases each). Germline CDR1 and CDR2: SGHTA and FQGTGA. CDR3 size: 14 residues. Trimming removed 5 bases at V and 0 bases at J, with 11 bases between.